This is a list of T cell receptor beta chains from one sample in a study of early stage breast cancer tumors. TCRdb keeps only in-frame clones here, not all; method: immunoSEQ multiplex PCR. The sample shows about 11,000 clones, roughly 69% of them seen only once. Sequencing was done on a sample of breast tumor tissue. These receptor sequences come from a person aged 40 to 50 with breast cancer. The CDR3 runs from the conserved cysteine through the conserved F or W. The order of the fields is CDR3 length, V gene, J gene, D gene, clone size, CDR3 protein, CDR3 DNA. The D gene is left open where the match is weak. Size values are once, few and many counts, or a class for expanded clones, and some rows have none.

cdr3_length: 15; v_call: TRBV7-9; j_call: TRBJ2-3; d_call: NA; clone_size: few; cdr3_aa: CASSYTMGGTDTQYF; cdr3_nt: TGTGCCAGCAGCTACACGATGGGGGGCACAGATACGCAGTATTTT
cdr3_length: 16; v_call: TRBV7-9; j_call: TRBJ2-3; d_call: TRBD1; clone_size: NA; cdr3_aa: CASSRGSGGMADTQYF; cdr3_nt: TGTGCCAGCAGCCGCGGCTCAGGGGGTATGGCAGATACGCAGTATTTT
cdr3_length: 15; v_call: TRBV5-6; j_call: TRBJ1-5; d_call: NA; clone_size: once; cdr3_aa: CASSLADRPNQPQHF; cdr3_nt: TGTGCCAGCAGCTTGGCCGACAGGCCAAATCAGCCCCAGCATTTT
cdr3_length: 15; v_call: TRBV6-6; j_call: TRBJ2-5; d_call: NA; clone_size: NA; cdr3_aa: CASSSGTLNGETQYF; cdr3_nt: TGTGCCAGCAGTTCCGGGACACTCAACGGAGAGACCCAGTACTTC
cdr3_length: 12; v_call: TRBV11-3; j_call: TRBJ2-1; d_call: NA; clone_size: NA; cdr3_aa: CASSSAQGRQFF; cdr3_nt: TGTGCCAGCAGCTCCGCCCAGGGTAGGCAGTTCTTC
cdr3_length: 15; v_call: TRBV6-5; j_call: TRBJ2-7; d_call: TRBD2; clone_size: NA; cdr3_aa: CASSYLAAGDYEQYF; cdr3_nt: TGTGCCAGCAGTTACCTCGCAGCGGGAGACTACGAGCAGTACTTC
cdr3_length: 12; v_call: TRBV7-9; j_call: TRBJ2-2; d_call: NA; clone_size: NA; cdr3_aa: CASSLQGGELFF; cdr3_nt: TGTGCCAGCAGTCTACAGGGAGGGGAGCTGTTTTTT
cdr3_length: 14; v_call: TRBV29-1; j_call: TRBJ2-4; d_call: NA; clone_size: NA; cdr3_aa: CSVGTVGAKNIQYF; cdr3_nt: TGCAGCGTTGGGACAGTGGGAGCCAAAAACATTCAGTACTTC
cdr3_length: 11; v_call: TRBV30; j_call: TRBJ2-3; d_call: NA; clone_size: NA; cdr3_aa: CAWSRWPPQYF; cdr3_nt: TGTGCCTGGAGCCGCTGGCCGCCGCAGTATTTT
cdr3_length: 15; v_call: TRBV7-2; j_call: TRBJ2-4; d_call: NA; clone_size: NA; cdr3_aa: CASSLEGVRGNIQYF; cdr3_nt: TGTGCCAGCAGCTTGGAGGGCGTTCGGGGAAACATTCAGTACTTC
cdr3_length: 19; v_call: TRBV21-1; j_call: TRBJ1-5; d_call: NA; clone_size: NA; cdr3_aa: CASSKTTAHWGLSNQPQHF; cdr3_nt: TGTGCCAGCAGCAAAACAACCGCGCATTGGGGACTAAGCAATCAGCCCCAGCATTTT
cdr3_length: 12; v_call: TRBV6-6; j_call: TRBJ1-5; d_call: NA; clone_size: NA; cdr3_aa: CASTRGRQPQHF; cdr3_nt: TGTGCCAGCACTCGGGGTCGGCAGCCCCAGCATTTT
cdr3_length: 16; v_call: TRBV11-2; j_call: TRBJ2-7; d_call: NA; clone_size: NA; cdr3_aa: CASSSHTGTRTYEQYF; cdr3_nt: TGTGCCAGCAGCTCGCACACCGGGACAAGAACCTACGAGCAGTACTTC
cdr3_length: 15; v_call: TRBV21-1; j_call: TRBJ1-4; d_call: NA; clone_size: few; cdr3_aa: CASSKVTGNNEKLFF; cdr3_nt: TGTGCCAGCAGCAAAGTTACAGGGAATAATGAAAAACTGTTTTTT
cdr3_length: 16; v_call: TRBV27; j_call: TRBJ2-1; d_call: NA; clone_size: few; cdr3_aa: CASSFGGGTVYNEQFF; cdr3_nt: TGTGCCAGCAGTTTTGGGGGGGGGACAGTCTACAATGAGCAGTTCTTC
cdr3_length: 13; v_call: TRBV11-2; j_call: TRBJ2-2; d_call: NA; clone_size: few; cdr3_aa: CASSLTKPGELFF; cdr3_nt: TGTGCCAGCAGCTTGACGAAGCCCGGGGAGCTGTTTTTT
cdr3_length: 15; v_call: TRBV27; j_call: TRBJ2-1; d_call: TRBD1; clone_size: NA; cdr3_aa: CASSLDAGGTNEQFF; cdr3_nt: TGTGCCAGCAGTTTAGACGCAGGGGGTACAAATGAGCAGTTCTTC
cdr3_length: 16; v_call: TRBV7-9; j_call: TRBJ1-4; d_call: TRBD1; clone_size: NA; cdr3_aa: CASSSPMTGASEKLFF; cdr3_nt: TGTGCCAGCAGCTCTCCAATGACAGGGGCTTCTGAAAAACTGTTTTTT
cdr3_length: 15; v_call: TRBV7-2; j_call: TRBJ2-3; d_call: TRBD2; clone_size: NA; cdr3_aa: CASSLLVIRMAGVYF; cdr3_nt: TGTGCCAGCAGCTTACTTGTTATTCGGATGGCGGGAGTCTATTTT
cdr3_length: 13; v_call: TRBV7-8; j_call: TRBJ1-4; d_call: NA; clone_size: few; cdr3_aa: CASSFRGNEKLFF; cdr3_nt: TGTGCCAGCAGCTTCAGGGGTAATGAAAAACTGTTTTTT
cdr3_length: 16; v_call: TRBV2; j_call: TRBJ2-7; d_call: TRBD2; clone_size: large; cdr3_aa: CASGPTSGRATYEQYF; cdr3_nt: TGTGCCAGCGGCCCGACTAGCGGGAGGGCAACCTACGAGCAGTACTTC
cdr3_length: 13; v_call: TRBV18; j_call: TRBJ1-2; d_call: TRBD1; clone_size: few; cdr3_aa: CASSQRDSDGYTF; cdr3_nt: TGTGCCAGCTCTCAGCGGGACAGCGATGGCTACACCTTC
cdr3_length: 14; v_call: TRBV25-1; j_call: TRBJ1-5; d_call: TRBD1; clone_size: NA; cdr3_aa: CASSPGQTYQPQHF; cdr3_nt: TGTGCCAGCAGCCCGGGACAGACGTATCAGCCCCAGCATTTT
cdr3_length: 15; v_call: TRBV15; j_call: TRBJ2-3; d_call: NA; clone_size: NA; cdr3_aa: CATSRASPSTDTQYF; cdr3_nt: TGTGCCACCAGCAGAGCTTCCCCTAGCACAGATACGCAGTATTTT
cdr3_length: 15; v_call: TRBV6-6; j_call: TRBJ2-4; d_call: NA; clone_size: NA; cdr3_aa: CASSREVLAKNIQYF; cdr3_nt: TGTGCCAGCAGTCGCGAGGTCCTGGCCAAAAACATTCAGTACTTC
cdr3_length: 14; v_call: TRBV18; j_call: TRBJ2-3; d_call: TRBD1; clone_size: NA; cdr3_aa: CASSPGTGTDTQYF; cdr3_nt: TGTGCCAGCTCACCCGGGACAGGGACAGATACGCAGTATTTT
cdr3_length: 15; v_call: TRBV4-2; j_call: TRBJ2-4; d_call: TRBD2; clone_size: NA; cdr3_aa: CASSQVAGDRGIQYF; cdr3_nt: TGTGCCAGCAGCCAAGTGGCGGGGGATCGGGGGATTCAGTACTTC
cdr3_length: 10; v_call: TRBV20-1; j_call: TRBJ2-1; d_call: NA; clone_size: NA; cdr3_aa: CSTGRNEQFF; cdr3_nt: TGCAGCACAGGGAGGAATGAGCAGTTCTTC
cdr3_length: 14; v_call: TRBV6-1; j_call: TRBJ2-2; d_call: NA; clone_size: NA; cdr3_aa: CASRWSKGIGELFF; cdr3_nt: TGTGCCAGCAGGTGGTCAAAAGGTATCGGGGAGCTGTTTTTT